This T cell receptor (beta chain) comes out of a study of shared clonotypes between healthy human individuals. Researchers divided each subset's genomic DNA evenly across several immunoSEQ plates. The assay was immunoSEQ multiplex PCR, and TCRdb's table has in-frame clones only and misses some. This sample has fewer than 550,000 clones, with 75% to 80% found just once. The length of the CDR3 is 15 residues. Germline assignment: CDR1 SGHAT and CDR2 FQNNGV. Trimming removed 3 bases from V and 7 bases from J, with 16 bases in between. Sequencing was done on a sample of PBMCs. This TCR was sampled from a woman in her thirties or forties in good health. Some clones in this sample may be carry-over from other donors' samples. J is TRBJ1-5 and V is TRBV11-2, with D tentatively TRBD1 (6 bases). CDR3 protein: CASSLAGAKSQPQHF. In DNA form, the CDR3 reads TGTGCCAGCAGCTTGGCAGGGGCGAAAAGCCAGCCCCAGCATTTT. The whole variable domain, filled in from reference TRBV11-2 and TRBJ1-5, reads EAGVAQSPRYKIIEKRQSVAFWCNPISGHATLYWYQQILGQGPKLLIQFQNNGVVDDSQLPKDRFSAERLKGVDSTLKIQPAKLEDSAVYLCASSLAGAKSQPQHFGDGTRLSIL.